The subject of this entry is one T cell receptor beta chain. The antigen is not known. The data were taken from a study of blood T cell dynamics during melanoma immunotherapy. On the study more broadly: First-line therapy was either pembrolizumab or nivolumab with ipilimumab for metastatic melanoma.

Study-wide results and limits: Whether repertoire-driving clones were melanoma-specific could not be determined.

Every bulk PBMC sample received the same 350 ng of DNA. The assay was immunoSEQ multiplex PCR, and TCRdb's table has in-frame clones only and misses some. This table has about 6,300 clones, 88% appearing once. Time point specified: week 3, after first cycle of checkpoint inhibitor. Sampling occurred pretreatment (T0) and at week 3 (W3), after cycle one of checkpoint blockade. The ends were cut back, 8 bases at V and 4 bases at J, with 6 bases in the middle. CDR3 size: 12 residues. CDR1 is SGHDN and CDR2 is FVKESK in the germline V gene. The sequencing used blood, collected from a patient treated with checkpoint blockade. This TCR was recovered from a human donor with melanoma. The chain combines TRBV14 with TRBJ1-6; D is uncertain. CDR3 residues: CASRDYNSPLHF. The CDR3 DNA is TGTGCCAGCCGAGATTATAATTCACCCCTCCACTTT.